This is a list of T cell receptor beta chains from one sample in a study of vaccination effects on CD4 cells after COVID-19. The repertoire was sequenced with immunoSEQ multiplex PCR; TCRdb's copy has only in-frame clones and lacks some. The sample consists of tens of thousands of clones, roughly 80% of them appearing once. These receptors have no identified antigens. The material was CD4+ T cells from PBMCs cultured with HCoV-229E spike peptides, obtained before COVID-19 vaccination. Source of these receptors: a human donor who received a COVID-19 vaccine. CDR3s include the opening cysteine and the closing phenylalanine or tryptophan. A D gene is named only where the DNA matches it firmly. Clone size is given for some rows only: seen once, a few or many times, or a class if the clone is expanded.

D,J,size,V,CDR3,DNA
.,TRBJ2-2,.,TRBV11-2,CASSLRPGAGELFF,TGTGCCAGCAGCTTACGGCCAGGTGCCGGGGAGCTGTTTTTT
TRBD2,TRBJ2-5,.,TRBV9,CASSVEFSSGGWETQYF,TGTGCCAGCAGCGTAGAGTTTTCTAGCGGGGGGTGGGAGACCCAGTACTTC
.,TRBJ1-6,.,TRBV12-3/TRBV12-4,CASSFSYNSPLHF,TGTGCCAGCAGTTTCTCCTATAATTCACCCCTCCACTTT
.,TRBJ1-1,once,TRBV19,CASLYNAEAFF,TGTGCCAGTTTATATAACGCTGAAGCTTTCTTT
.,TRBJ2-2,.,TRBV2,CASRALPNTGELFF,TGTGCCAGCAGGGCGCTGCCGAACACCGGGGAGCTGTTTTTT
.,TRBJ1-1,.,TRBV27,CASSWSTGNTEAFF,TGTGCCAGCAGTTGGAGCACCGGGAACACTGAAGCTTTCTTT
.,TRBJ2-2,.,TRBV14,CASSQLLRGNTGELFF,TGTGCCAGCAGCCAATTATTGAGGGGAAACACCGGGGAGCTGTTTTTT
.,TRBJ2-3,.,TRBV9,CASSASGQGRTDTQYF,TGTGCCAGCAGCGCCTCCGGACAAGGGAGAACAGATACGCAGTATTTT
TRBD1,TRBJ1-2,.,TRBV7-2,CASSLRDREAGYTF,TGTGCCAGCAGCCTCCGGGACAGGGAAGCTGGCTACACCTTC
TRBD1,TRBJ2-6,.,TRBV18,CASSSGQYSGANVLTF,TGTGCCAGCTCCTCGGGACAGTACTCTGGGGCCAACGTCCTGACTTTC
TRBD2,TRBJ2-2,.,TRBV28,CASSLGGSTGELFF,TGTGCCAGCAGTTTAGGCGGGAGCACCGGGGAGCTGTTTTTT
.,TRBJ1-2,.,TRBV10-3,CAISERQGGYGYTF,TGTGCCATCAGTGAACGGCAGGGAGGGTATGGCTACACCTTC
TRBD2,TRBJ2-5,.,TRBV6-5,CASSYAMGGETQYF,TGTGCCAGCAGTTATGCCATGGGAGGGGAGACCCAGTACTTC
.,TRBJ2-2,.,TRBV27,CASSLSQTGGELFF,TGTGCCAGCAGTTTATCGCAGACAGGCGGGGAGCTGTTTTTT
.,TRBJ2-3,.,TRBV5-1,CASSFPGLGDTQYF,TGCGCCAGCAGCTTTCCGGGGTTGGGAGATACGCAGTATTTT
TRBD1,TRBJ1-2,.,TRBV18,CASSGQGSSGYTF,TGTGCCAGCTCAGGACAGGGTAGTTCTGGCTACACCTTC
.,TRBJ1-3,.,TRBV19,CASRSPLAGNTIYF,TGTGCCAGTAGATCGCCCCTCGCTGGAAACACCATATATTTT
TRBD2,TRBJ2-5,.,TRBV4-1,CASSQEGPGLVPETQYF,TGCGCCAGCAGCCAAGAGGGACCGGGACTAGTCCCAGAGACCCAGTACTTC
TRBD2,TRBJ2-1,.,TRBV7-2,CASSLEGTTYNEQFF,TGTGCCAGCAGCTTAGAAGGGACTACCTACAATGAGCAGTTCTTC
.,TRBJ2-1,.,TRBV6-4,CASSDQVGEQFF,TGTGCCAGCAGTGACCAAGTTGGTGAGCAGTTCTTC
.,TRBJ2-3,.,TRBV2,CASSRQSTDTQYF,TGTGCCAGCAGTCGACAGAGCACAGATACGCAGTATTTT
TRBD1,TRBJ2-2,.,TRBV4-1,CASSQTGPTGELFF,TGCGCCAGCAGCCAGACAGGGCCCACCGGGGAGCTGTTTTTT
TRBD1,TRBJ2-3,.,TRBV24-1,CATSDFWTGTGGTDTQYF,TGTGCCACCAGTGATTTTTGGACCGGGACAGGGGGCACAGATACGCAGTATTTT
.,TRBJ1-1,.,TRBV19,CASSIVRGMNTEAFF,TGTGCCAGTAGTATCGTAAGGGGTATGAACACTGAAGCTTTCTTT
.,TRBJ1-4,.,TRBV5-1,CASSRTATNEKLFF,TGCGCCAGCAGCCGGACAGCAACTAATGAAAAACTGTTTTTT
.,TRBJ1-2,.,TRBV24-1,CATSDDGTAYGYTF,TGTGCCACCAGTGATGACGGGACGGCCTATGGCTACACCTTC
.,TRBJ1-2,few,TRBV19,CASSISGYGYTF,TGTGCCAGTAGTATTTCGGGCTATGGCTACACCTTC
.,TRBJ2-5,.,TRBV3-1/TRBV3-2,CASLGALETQYF,TGTGCCTCCCTGGGGGCGTTAGAGACCCAGTACTTC
.,TRBJ2-6,.,TRBV18,CASSPPNIRGPGANVLTF,TGTGCCAGCTCACCACCGAATATCAGGGGCCCTGGGGCCAACGTCCTGACTTTC
TRBD1,TRBJ1-4,.,TRBV28,CASSSQGMNEKLFF,TGTGCCAGCAGCTCACAGGGGATGAACGAAAAACTGTTTTTT
.,TRBJ2-3,.,TRBV5-1,CASSLSGGPSTDTQYF,TGCGCCAGCAGCTTGTCGGGTGGCCCAAGCACAGATACGCAGTATTTT
.,TRBJ1-2,.,TRBV7-9,CASSLGTVPMGTF,TGTGCCAGCAGCTTAGGGACCGTCCCCATGGGGACCTTC
.,TRBJ1-1,.,TRBV29-1,CSVAREGTEAFF,TGCAGCGTTGCCAGGGAGGGGACTGAAGCTTTCTTT
.,TRBJ2-2,few,TRBV2,CASSAYLGRSTGELFF,TGTGCCAGCAGTGCATATCTGGGACGCTCCACCGGGGAGCTGTTTTTT
.,TRBJ1-3,.,TRBV9,CASSVGLAGNTIYF,TGTGCCAGCAGCGTAGGGTTAGCTGGAAACACCATATATTTT
.,TRBJ1-3,once,TRBV27,CASSARPTNSGNTIYF,TGTGCCAGCAGTGCCCGCCCGACCAACTCTGGAAACACCATATATTTT
TRBD1,TRBJ2-2,.,TRBV6-4,CASSEVTGATGELFF,TGTGCCAGCAGTGAAGTGACAGGGGCCACCGGGGAGCTGTTTTTT
.,TRBJ1-2,.,TRBV6-5,CASSSYAGVGGYTF,TGTGCCAGCAGTTCCTACGCAGGGGTAGGTGGCTACACCTTC
TRBD2,TRBJ2-2,.,TRBV7-3,CASSLGGLAGYTGELFF,TGTGCCAGCAGCTTAGGGGGACTAGCGGGGTACACCGGGGAGCTGTTTTTT
.,TRBJ2-2,.,TRBV7-3,CASSLTANTGELFF,TGTGCCAGCAGCTTGACAGCAAACACCGGGGAGCTGTTTTTT
TRBD2,TRBJ2-2,.,TRBV18,CASSPGLVATGELFF,TGTGCCAGCTCACCGGGACTAGTCGCCACCGGGGAGCTGTTTTTT
TRBD1,TRBJ2-1,.,TRBV19,CASSIRAGGGYNEQFF,TGTGCCAGTAGTATAAGGGCAGGGGGCGGCTACAATGAGCAGTTCTTC
.,TRBJ2-2,once,TRBV11-2,CASSASWNTGELFF,TGTGCCAGCTCCGCTTCTTGGAACACCGGGGAGCTGTTTTTT
.,TRBJ1-5,.,TRBV3-1/TRBV3-2,CASSQGAGNQPQHF,TGTGCCAGCAGCCAGGGAGCGGGGAATCAGCCCCAGCATTTT
.,TRBJ2-6,few,TRBV7-3,CASSPGSGANVLTF,TGTGCCAGCAGCCCCGGCTCTGGGGCCAACGTCCTGACTTTC
.,TRBJ2-3,.,TRBV2,CASSDESGDTQYF,TGTGCCAGCAGTGATGAGAGTGGAGATACGCAGTATTTT
.,TRBJ1-4,.,TRBV18,CASSPRINEKLFF,TGTGCCAGCTCACCCCGGATTAATGAAAAACTGTTTTTT
.,TRBJ2-3,.,TRBV24-1,CATNPGGSTDTQYF,TGTGCCACCAATCCAGGAGGCAGCACAGATACGCAGTATTTT
.,TRBJ2-1,.,TRBV2,CASSGGSSSYNEQFF,TGTGCCAGCAGTGGGGGCTCTAGCTCCTACAATGAGCAGTTCTTC
.,TRBJ2-2,.,TRBV27,CASTRGGAGELFF,TGTGCCAGCACCCGAGGGGGGGCCGGGGAGCTGTTTTTT
.,TRBJ1-5,few,TRBV10-2,CASSEGNSNQPQHF,TGCGCCAGCAGTGAGGGGAATAGCAATCAGCCCCAGCATTTT
.,TRBJ2-2,.,TRBV14,CASSRSVQLNTGELFF,TGTGCCAGCAGCCGCTCGGTTCAGCTGAACACCGGGGAGCTGTTTTTT
.,TRBJ1-5,.,TRBV6-1,CASSEQSPAPQHF,TGTGCCAGCAGTGAACAGTCACCGGCTCCCCAGCATTTT
TRBD1,TRBJ1-4,once,TRBV6-6,CATGTGRYEKLFF,TGTGCCACGGGGACAGGGCGTTATGAAAAACTGTTTTTT
.,TRBJ1-2,.,TRBV5-5,CASSLTGWSYGYTF,TGTGCCAGCAGCTTAACGGGGTGGTCCTATGGCTACACCTTC
TRBD2,TRBJ2-1,.,TRBV11-2,CASSLVGGGYNEQFF,TGTGCCAGCAGCTTAGTCGGGGGGGGCTACAATGAGCAGTTCTTC
.,TRBJ1-3,.,TRBV7-8,CASSPGRNVENTIYF,TGTGCCAGCAGCCCCGGGAGGAATGTCGAGAACACCATATATTTT